Sequencing of this T cell receptor (beta chain) was carried out in a study of molecular identifiers for immune sequencing clone quantification. This clonotype was found many times. MiXCR was run by TCRdb on the PCR reads, yielding one entry per CDR3 protein. The repertoire consists of roughly 320,000 distinct CDR3 sequences, with 24% occurring once and the leading ten covering 0.65% to 0.75%. CDR1 and CDR2 (germline): LGHNA, YSLEER. V was pared by 0 bases and J by 4 bases, with 12 bases between. This CDR3 comprises 15 residues. Sequences were obtained from naive CD8+ T cells from blood, with Jurkat cell RNA spiked in. Subset meaning: FACS-sorted CD8+CD4-CCR7+CD45RA+ naive T cells. The TCR comes from a human donor in good health. Some libraries in this study had Jurkat cell RNA spiked in. The chain employs TRBV4-3 and TRBJ1-1, with D possibly matching TRBD1 (5 bases). CDR3 in amino acids: CASSQDVGEGTEAFF. CDR3 coding DNA: TGCGCCAGCAGCCAAGATGTAGGGGAGGGCACTGAAGCTTTCTTT.